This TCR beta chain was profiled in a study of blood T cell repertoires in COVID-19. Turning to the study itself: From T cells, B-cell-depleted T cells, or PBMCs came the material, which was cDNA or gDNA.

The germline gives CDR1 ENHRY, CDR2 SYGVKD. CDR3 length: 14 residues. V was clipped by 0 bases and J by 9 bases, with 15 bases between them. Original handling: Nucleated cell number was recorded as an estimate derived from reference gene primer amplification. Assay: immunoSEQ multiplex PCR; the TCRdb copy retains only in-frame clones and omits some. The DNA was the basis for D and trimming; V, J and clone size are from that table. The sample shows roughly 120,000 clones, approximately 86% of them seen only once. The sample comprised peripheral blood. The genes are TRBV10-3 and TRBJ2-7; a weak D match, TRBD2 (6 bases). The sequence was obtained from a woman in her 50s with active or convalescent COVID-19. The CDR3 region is CAISESGGGVTQYF. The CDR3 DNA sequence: TGTGCCATCAGTGAGTCGGGAGGAGGGGTTACGCAGTACTTC.